Following are 13 T cell receptor beta chains from one sample sequenced in a study of control samples from healthy donors and cancer patients. Assay used: immunoSEQ multiplex PCR; TCRdb lists only in-frame clones, some missing. This table holds more than 140,000 clones, approximately 94% found once. The specimen was blood. All receptors come from a man aged 40-50 years in good health.

The chain links TRBV6-5 to TRBJ2-3; perhaps TRBD1 as D (6 bases). This CDR3 has 14 residues. Per germline, CDR1 MNHEY and CDR2 SVGAGI. With 5 bases removed from V and 2 bases from J, the gap between germline ends came to 11 bases. The CDR3 bases are TGTGCCAGCAGTCACGGGACACTCACAGATACGCAGTATTTT. This translates into CASSHGTLTDTQYF.

The gene calls are TRBV2 and TRBJ1-1; the D gene is possibly TRBD1 (5 bases). There are 13 residues in the CDR3. Germline V CDR1 and CDR2: SNHLY, FYNNEI. Deletions cut 3 bases from V and 4 bases from J, with 9 bases between. CDR3 DNA: TGTGCCAGCAGTGAGCGTCAGGGCACTGAAGCTTTCTTT. Residues: CASSERQGTEAFF.

Notes on this clone: The identical CDR3 is also encoded by other nucleotide sequences in the sample. The rearrangement links TRBV18 to TRBJ1-1, with D possibly TRBD1 on 5 matching bases. V lost 3 bases and J lost 0, with 11 bases in between. Germline CDR1 reads KGHSH; CDR2 reads LQKENI. This CDR3 region has 15 residues. CDR3 region: CASSPGGRVNTEAFF. The CDR3 DNA follows: TGTGCCAGCTCACCCGGGGGGAGGGTGAACACTGAAGCTTTCTTT. Together with reference TRBV18 and TRBJ1-1, the CDR3 gives the full variable domain: NAGVMQNPRHLVRRRGQEARLRCSPMKGHSHVYWYRQLPEEGLKFMVYLQKENIIDESGMPKERFSAEFPKEGPSILRIQQVVRGDSAAYFCASSPGGRVNTEAFFGQGTRLTVV.

The J gene is TRBJ1-5, the V gene TRBV20-1, with D possibly TRBD1 on 5 matching bases. The V end was cut by 3 bases, the J end by 4 bases, with 13 bases between. There are 14 residues in the CDR3. Per germline, CDR1 DFQATT and CDR2 SNEGSKA (reference sequence). The CDR3: CSASRGPLNQPQHF. The DNA of the CDR3 is TGCAGTGCTAGTAGGGGACCGTTGAATCAGCCCCAGCATTTT.

The chain links TRBV11-3 to TRBJ2-2; TRBD1 or TRBD2 may be the D gene (5 bases each). CDR1 and CDR2 (germline): SGHNT, YENEEA. V lost 5 bases, J lost 7 bases, and 17 bases lay in between. CDR3 length: 15 amino acids. The CDR3 reads CASSIPGTRDGELFF. For the CDR3, the DNA is TGTGCCAGCAGCATTCCCGGGACCCGAGACGGGGAGCTGTTTTTT.

The rearrangement links TRBV10-3 to TRBJ1-5, with D uncertain. V was trimmed by 7 bases and J by 6 bases, leaving 13 bases between them. The CDR3 spans 13 residues. Germline V CDR1 and CDR2: ENHRY, SYGVKD. As DNA, the CDR3 is TGTGCCATCACCAAGGCTCCGGGTCAGCCCCAGCATTTT. It encodes CAITKAPGQPQHF.

The chain recombines TRBV2 with TRBJ2-1; unclear D gene. The ends were cut back, 7 bases at V and 6 bases at J, with 7 bases in the middle. CDR3 size: 11 residues. CDR1 and CDR2 from the germline V gene are SNHLY and FYNNEI. CDR3: CASIVTNEQFF. The CDR3 region has the DNA TGTGCCAGCATCGTCACCAATGAGCAGTTCTTC.

This chain uses TRBV24-1 with TRBJ2-2; D may be TRBD1 (5 bases). Trimming left V 5 bases short and J 1 base short, with 10 bases between. This CDR3 has 15 amino acids. The V gene's germline CDR1 is KGHDR and CDR2 SFDVKD. This CDR3 is CATSVQGMNTGELFF. CDR3 sequence (DNA): TGTGCCACCAGTGTCCAGGGAATGAACACCGGGGAGCTGTTTTTT.

The gene calls are TRBV27 and TRBJ2-7; 8 positions match TRBD1. J gave up 6 bases and V 2 bases, and 12 bases lay outside the gene matches. CDR1 is MNHEY, CDR2 SMNVEV, per germline (reference sequence). The CDR3 consists of 16 residues. CDR3 amino acids: CASSLGQGALPTEQYF. The CDR3 DNA is TGTGCCAGCAGTTTAGGTCAGGGGGCCCTCCCGACCGAGCAGTACTTC.

The rearrangement links TRBV7-9 to TRBJ2-1; no reliable D call. CDR1 SEHNR and CDR2 FQNEAQ come from the germline V gene (reference sequence). This CDR3 comprises 14 residues. Trimming left V 1 base short and J 3 bases short, with 7 bases between. The CDR3 nucleotides read TGTGCCAGCAGCTTAGTCGCTAGCTACAATGAGCAGTTCTTC. It encodes CASSLVASYNEQFF.

The chain employs TRBV4-3 and TRBJ1-3; D might be TRBD1 (6 bases). CDR3 size: 15 residues. The V gene's germline CDR1 is LGHNA and CDR2 YSLEER. Trimming shortened V by 3 bases and J by 3 bases, and 12 bases separated the two germline ends. The CDR3 here is CASSHAGAYGNTIYF. The CDR3 region has the DNA TGCGCCAGCAGCCATGCAGGGGCTTATGGAAACACCATATATTTT.

The V gene is TRBV7-8, the J gene TRBJ2-1; D not resolved. Germline loops: CDR1 SGHVS, CDR2 FQNEAQ. V was cut by 6 bases and J by 8 bases, with 11 bases left in between. The CDR3 consists of 12 residues. CDR3 in amino acids: CASRGMGYEQFF. CDR3 nucleotide sequence: TGTGCCAGCAGGGGTATGGGGTATGAGCAGTTCTTC.

The chain is built from TRBV6-1 and TRBJ1-1; D is unclear. The CDR3 totals 17 residues. Trimming left V 0 bases short and J 0 bases short, with 14 bases between. Germline assignment: CDR1 MNHNS and CDR2 SASEGT. This CDR3 is CASSEALRQALNTEAFF. Written as DNA, the CDR3 is TGTGCCAGCAGTGAAGCGCTTCGGCAGGCCCTGAACACTGAAGCTTTCTTT.